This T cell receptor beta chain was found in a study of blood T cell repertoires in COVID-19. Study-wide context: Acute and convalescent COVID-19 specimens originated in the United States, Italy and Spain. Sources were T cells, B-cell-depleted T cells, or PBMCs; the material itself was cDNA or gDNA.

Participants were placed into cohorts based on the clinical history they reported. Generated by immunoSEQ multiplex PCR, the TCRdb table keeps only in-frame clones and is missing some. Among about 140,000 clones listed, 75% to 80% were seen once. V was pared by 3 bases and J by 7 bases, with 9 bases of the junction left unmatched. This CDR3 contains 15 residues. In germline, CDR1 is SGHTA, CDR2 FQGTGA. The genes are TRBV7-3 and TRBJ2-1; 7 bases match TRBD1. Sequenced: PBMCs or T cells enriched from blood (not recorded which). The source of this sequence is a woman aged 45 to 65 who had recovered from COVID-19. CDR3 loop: CASSFIGTDKNEQFF. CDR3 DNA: TGTGCCAGCAGCTTCATCGGGACAGACAAAAATGAGCAGTTCTTC.